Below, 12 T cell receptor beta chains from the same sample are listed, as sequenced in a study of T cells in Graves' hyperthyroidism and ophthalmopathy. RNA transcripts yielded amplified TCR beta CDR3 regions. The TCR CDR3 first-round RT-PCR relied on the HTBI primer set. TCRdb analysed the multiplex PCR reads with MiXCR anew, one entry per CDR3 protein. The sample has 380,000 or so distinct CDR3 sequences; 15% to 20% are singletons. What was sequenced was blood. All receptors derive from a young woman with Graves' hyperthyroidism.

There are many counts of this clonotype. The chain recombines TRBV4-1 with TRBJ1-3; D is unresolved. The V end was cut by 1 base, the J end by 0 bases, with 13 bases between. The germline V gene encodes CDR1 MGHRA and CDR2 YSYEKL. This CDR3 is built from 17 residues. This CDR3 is CASSQVGRAASGNTIYF. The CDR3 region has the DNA TGCGCCAGCAGCCAAGTTGGCCGGGCCGCCTCTGGAAACACCATATATTTT.

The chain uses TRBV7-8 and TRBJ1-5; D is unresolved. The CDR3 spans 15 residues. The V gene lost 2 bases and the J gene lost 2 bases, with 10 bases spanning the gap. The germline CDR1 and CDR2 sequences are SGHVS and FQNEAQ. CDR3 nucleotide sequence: TGTGCCAGCAGCTTAACGGATTCGGGCAATCAGCCCCAGCATTTT. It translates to CASSLTDSGNQPQHF.

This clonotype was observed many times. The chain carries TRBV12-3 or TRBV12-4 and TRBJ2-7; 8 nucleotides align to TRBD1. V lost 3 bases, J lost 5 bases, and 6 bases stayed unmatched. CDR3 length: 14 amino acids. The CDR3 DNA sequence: TGTGCCAGCAGTTTCAGGCAGGGGGCGGACGAGCAGTACTTC. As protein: CASSFRQGADEQYF.

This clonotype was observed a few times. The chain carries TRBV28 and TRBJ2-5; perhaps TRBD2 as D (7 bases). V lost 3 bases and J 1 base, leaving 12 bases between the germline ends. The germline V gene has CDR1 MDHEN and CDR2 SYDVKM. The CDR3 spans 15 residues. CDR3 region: CASSLGGGAQETQYF. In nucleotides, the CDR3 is TGTGCCAGCAGTTTGGGGGGGGGGGCCCAAGAGACCCAGTACTTC.

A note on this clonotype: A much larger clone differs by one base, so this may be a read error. The CDR3 bases are TGTGTCAGCAGCCTCACAGGGGCGTATGGCTACACCTTC. Its translation is CVSSLTGAYGYTF. J is TRBJ1-2 and V is TRBV12-3 or TRBV12-4; 7 nucleotides match TRBD1. CDR3 length equals 13 residues.

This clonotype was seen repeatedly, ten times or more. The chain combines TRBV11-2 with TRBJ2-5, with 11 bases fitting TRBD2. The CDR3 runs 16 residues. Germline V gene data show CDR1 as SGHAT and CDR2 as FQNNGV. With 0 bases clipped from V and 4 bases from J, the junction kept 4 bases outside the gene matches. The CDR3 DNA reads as TGTGCCAGCAGCTTAGAACTAGCGGGGGACCGAGAGACCCAGTACTTC. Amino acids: CASSLELAGDRETQYF.

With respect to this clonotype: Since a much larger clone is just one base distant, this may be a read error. The CDR3 region has the DNA TGTTCCATCAGTGAGTCTGGGCCCATGCAGCCCCAGCATTTT. Its protein is CSISESGPMQPQHF. J is TRBJ1-5 and V is TRBV10-3; D gene ambiguous. CDR3 length: 14 residues. Looked up from germline, CDR1 is ENHRY and CDR2 is SYGVKD.

CDR3 nucleotides: TGTGCCAGCAGCTTTGACAGGGAGGGCTACACCTTC. This translates into CASSFDREGYTF. V is TRBV7-8 and J is TRBJ1-2, with 7 nucleotides matching TRBD1. This CDR3 region has 12 residues. The V segment lost 3 bases and the J segment 8 bases; nucleotides outside the gene matches: 3. CDR1 is SGHVS, CDR2 FQNEAQ, per germline.

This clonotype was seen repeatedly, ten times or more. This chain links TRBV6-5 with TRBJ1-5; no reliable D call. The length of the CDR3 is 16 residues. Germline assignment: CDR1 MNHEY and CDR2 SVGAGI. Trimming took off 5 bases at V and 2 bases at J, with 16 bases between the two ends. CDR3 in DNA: TGTGCCAGCAGTCCCCGAGCCCAGAGAGGCAATCAGCCCCAGCATTTT. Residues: CASSPRAQRGNQPQHF.

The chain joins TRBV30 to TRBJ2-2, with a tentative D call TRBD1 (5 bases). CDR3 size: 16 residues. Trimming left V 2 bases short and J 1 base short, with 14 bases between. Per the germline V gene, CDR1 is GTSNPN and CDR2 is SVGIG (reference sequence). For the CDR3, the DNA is TGTGCCTGGAGTCCGAAGCAGGGTGGGAACACCGGGGAGCTGTTTTTT. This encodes CAWSPKQGGNTGELFF.

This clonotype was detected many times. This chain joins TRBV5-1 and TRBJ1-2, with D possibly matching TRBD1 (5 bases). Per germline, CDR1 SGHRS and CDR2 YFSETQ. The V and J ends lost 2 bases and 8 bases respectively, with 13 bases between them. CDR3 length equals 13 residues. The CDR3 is CASSFRQFDGYTF. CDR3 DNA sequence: TGCGCCAGCAGCTTCCGACAGTTCGACGGCTACACCTTC.

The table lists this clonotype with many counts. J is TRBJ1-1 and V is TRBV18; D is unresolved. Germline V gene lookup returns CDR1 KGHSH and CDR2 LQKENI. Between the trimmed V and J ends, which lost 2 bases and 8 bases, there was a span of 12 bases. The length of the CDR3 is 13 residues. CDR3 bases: TGTGCCAGCTCACCATCCCCCGGGGTCGAAGCTTTCTTT. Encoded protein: CASSPSPGVEAFF.